This section outlines one TCR beta chain sequence together with its context. The source of the sample is a study of patients and donors after allogeneic stem cell transplantation. TCRdb independently ran MiXCR on the RT-PCR reads; one entry per CDR3 protein. The table has about 200,000 distinct CDR3 sequences, around two fifths seen once. This CDR3 has 16 amino acids. Germline V lookup: CDR1 SGHTA, CDR2 FQGNSA. The ends were cut back, 4 bases at V and 0 bases at J, with 14 bases in the middle. The V call is TRBV7-2, the J call TRBJ2-3; tentative D call: TRBD2 (6 bases). This TCR was recovered from a human donor who was either an allogeneic HSCT recipient or a stem cell or donor lymphocyte infusion donor (not recorded which). It is not recorded whose cells these are; they may come from a transplant donor. The specimen sequenced was blood, either unsorted or a sorted T cell fraction (not recorded which). This chain's CDR3 is CASSYSGRASTDTQYF. The DNA of the CDR3 is TGTGCCAGCAGCTATAGCGGACGTGCTAGCACAGATACGCAGTATTTT.